This TCR beta chain derives from a study of T cells in Graves' hyperthyroidism and ophthalmopathy (dated by TCRdb to the late 2010s). About the full investigation: TCR V-J signatures able to tell the groups apart were searched for in a discovery cohort of 90 to 100 patients, of whom more than 40 had Graves' ophthalmopathy and around 56 had stable Graves' hyperthyroidism. Prospective prediction of ophthalmopathy was tested in an independent validation cohort consisting of under 20 hyperthyroidism patients and approximately 16 patients who later progressed to ophthalmopathy. The 100 or so discovery patients were randomly divided into training and test sets at a 7:3 ratio. In addition, the study compared T-cell repertoires in thyroid tissue and in blood from roughly 6 Graves' hyperthyroidism patients. After sampling, hyperthyroidism patients received methimazole starting at 30 mg daily, and ophthalmopathy patients received high-dose intravenous methylprednisolone. The paper describes TCR Vbeta CDR3 sequencing of around 140 peripheral blood samples, made up of fewer than 50 ophthalmopathy patients, around 78 hyperthyroidism patients and approximately 17 progressor patients.

Ends trimmed: V by 3 bases, J by 5 bases; bases unmatched to a gene: 6. The CDR3 has 14 amino acids, counting the end cysteine and phenylalanine. Here the CDR3 DNA is all that survives: 42 bases in frame from base 1. As encoded in the germline V gene, CDR1 is ENHRY while CDR2 is SYGVKD. What the research found in general, with its limitations: In validation, the model predicted progression to ophthalmopathy with 65% to 71% sensitivity and around 72% specificity, a median of approximately 6.7 months before onset. Most expanded thyroid clonotypes (frequency above 0.001) were also detected in blood, suggesting blood repertoires may reflect thyroid immune responses. No statistical method was used to fix the sample size in advance, and group allocation was not hidden from the investigators. A 13 V-J signature model separated ophthalmopathy from stable hyperthyroidism, with approximately 87% sensitivity and 81.08% specificity in cross-validation and 80%/75% in testing.

Patients with uncontrolled infections, other autoimmune diseases, pregnancy or lactation were excluded. Diagnoses were established on the basis of clinical symptoms, serum thyroxine and TRAb, thyroid ultrasound, and orbital computed tomography. Total RNA was extracted with Trizol reagent, and quality was checked on an Agilent 2100 Bioanalyzer. Notes on this clonotype: This receptor's antigen is unknown. Base qualities were left out, and no much larger clone turns up one base away.

The TCR beta CDR3 regions were amplified from RNA transcripts. A first-round RT-PCR of the TCR CDR3 used the HTBI primer set with the Qiagen OneStep RT-PCR kit. A second multiplex PCR round built the libraries, followed by size selection and purification. Paired-end sequencing of the libraries was performed with 100 bp reads on an Illumina HiSeq2000. As for the original processing: SOAPnuke was used to process the raw data, throwing out any read that contained adapters or uncalled bases, had a mean Phred below 15, or lacked an exact constant-primer or identifier match. COPE v1.2.5 was used to merge high-quality paired reads, and clonotypes were defined as unique nucleotide sequences. MiTCR v1.1 was used to align the clonotypes against IMGT TRBV, TRBD and TRBJ reference segments. Analysis was restricted to V-J combinations with a frequency above 0.0001, which covered 99.2% of repertoires. The TCS score was defined as the ratio of F50 (clonal expansion) to E x V (chaos), calculated using BLOSUM62-based TCRdist between CDR3 peptides within each V-J. Welch's t-statistics and random forest reduced roughly 530 V-J features to fewer than 15, which were used in a naive Bayes classifier (R e1071). Thyroid-blood repertoire similarity was quantified with the Morisita-Horn index. TCRdb cleaned the public reads at Q25 with fastp, built clones with MiXCR and kept in-frame beta chains. Each CDR3 protein appears once, grouped with its most common genes and DNA. In this record, the V and J calls reflect TCRdb's handling and not the investigators' own analysis. The sample has 650,000 to 800,000 distinct CDR3 sequences on record, less than 45% of them singletons. Clones ranked in the top ten supply about 7.2% of the sample.

The sample was peripheral blood or thyroid tissue (not recorded which). This sequence originates from an adult man with Graves' disease, either hyperthyroidism or ophthalmopathy (not recorded which). Rearrangement joined TRBV10-3 to TRBJ1-1, with TRBD1 identical over 7 junction bases. The CDR3 has the sequence CAISERTGFTEAFF. The sequence in DNA is TGTGCCATCAGTGAAAGGACAGGTTTTACTGAAGCTTTCTTT.